The rows below give T cell receptor beta chains drawn from one sample of a study of molecular identifiers for immune sequencing clone quantification. MiXCR, applied by TCRdb to the PCR reads, yields one record per CDR3 protein. This sample has about 100,000 distinct CDR3 sequences, with roughly a third found just once. The sample consisted of naive CD8+ T cells from blood, with Jurkat cell RNA spiked in. Source of these receptors: a human donor in good health. Some libraries in this study had Jurkat cell RNA spiked in. The CDR3 runs from the conserved cysteine through the conserved F or W. The D gene is left open where the match is weak. Clone size is shown for a subset of rows, as once, few, many or a class of expanded clone.

TRBJ1-2 | . | TRBD1 | TRBV6-6 | TGTGCCAGCTGGGGACAGGCAATGAAATATGGCTACACCTTC | CASWGQAMKYGYTF
TRBJ2-2 | many | . | TRBV20-1 | TGCAGTGCTAGAAAGGGGGACACCGGGGAGCTGTTTTTT | CSARKGDTGELFF
TRBJ2-2 | few | . | TRBV4-3 | TGCGCCAGCAGCCAAGATCAAGCGGAAACGAACACCGGGGAGCTGTTTTTT | CASSQDQAETNTGELFF
TRBJ2-7 | many | . | TRBV6-6 | TGTGCCAGCAGCTGGGACTTCTACGAGCAGTACTTC | CASSWDFYEQYF
TRBJ2-1 | . | . | TRBV18 | TGTGCCAGCTCACCAAAAACTAGTGTGAAAAGGGTCTATGAGCAGTTCTTC | CASSPKTSVKRVYEQFF
TRBJ2-3 | many | . | TRBV7-9 | TGTGCCAGCACATTTTCGGTGGATACGCAGTATTTT | CASTFSVDTQYF
TRBJ2-7 | many | . | TRBV28 | TGTGCCAGCAGCGATGGATCCTACGAGCAGTACTTC | CASSDGSYEQYF
TRBJ2-1 | . | TRBD1 | TRBV7-8 | TGTGCCAGCAGCTTTCTACGACAGGGGTTGGGGAATGAGCAGTTCTTC | CASSFLRQGLGNEQFF
TRBJ1-1 | few | . | TRBV12-3/TRBV12-4 | TGTGCCAGCAGTTATGGACAAATGAACACTGAAGCTTTCTTT | CASSYGQMNTEAFF
TRBJ2-7 | many | TRBD1 | TRBV7-9 | TGTGCCAGCAGCCCTTCCGGGACAGCTACCTACGAGCAGTACTTC | CASSPSGTATYEQYF
TRBJ2-5 | many | . | TRBV5-1 | TGCGCCAGCTTAGGACTCGAAGAGACCCAGTACTTC | CASLGLEETQYF
TRBJ2-1 | . | . | TRBV7-9 | TGTGCCAGCAGCTTATTAGCCGGTTCCTACAATGAGCAGTTCTTC | CASSLLAGSYNEQFF
TRBJ2-5 | many | TRBD1 | TRBV7-7 | TGTGCTAGCAGCCCCGGGACAGGTGAAGAGACCCAGTACTTC | CASSPGTGEETQYF
TRBJ2-6 | many | . | TRBV2 | TGTGCCAGCAGCGCTTGGTTCTCTGGGGCCAACGTCCTGACTTTC | CASSAWFSGANVLTF
TRBJ1-2 | once | . | TRBV28 | TGTGCCAGCAGGTTCGAAGTGAACTATGGCTACACCTTC | CASRFEVNYGYTF
TRBJ1-5 | many | . | TRBV28 | TGTGCCAGCAGTTCCCGCATTGGCAATCAGCCCCAGCATTTT | CASSSRIGNQPQHF
TRBJ1-1 | few | TRBD1 | TRBV29-1 | TGCAGCGTTTCTGGGACAGCGAACACTGAAGCTTTCTTT | CSVSGTANTEAFF
TRBJ1-1 | few | . | TRBV4-2 | TGTGCCAGCAGCTCCCCAAATGCCAGGGAGAACACTGAAGCTTTCTTT | CASSSPNARENTEAFF
TRBJ2-7 | . | TRBD1 | TRBV19 | TGTGCCACCAACAAGGGACAGGAGCAGTACTTC | CATNKGQEQYF
TRBJ1-2 | few | . | TRBV29-1 | TGCAGCGCGATTATTGGGGGTTCGAGCGGCTACACCTTC | CSAIIGGSSGYTF
TRBJ2-1 | many | . | TRBV10-3 | TGTGCCACCCAAACCGATACATTAACGTCCAATGAGCAGTTCTTC | CATQTDTLTSNEQFF
TRBJ2-6 | many | . | TRBV10-3 | TGTGCCATCGCACCCGTGGGGTCTGGGGCCAACGTCCTGACTTTC | CAIAPVGSGANVLTF
TRBJ2-1 | . | TRBD2 | TRBV12-5 | TGTGCTAGTGGTATCACCGGGACTAGCGGCCACAATGAGCAGTTCTTC | CASGITGTSGHNEQFF
TRBJ2-3 | . | . | TRBV3-1 | TGTGCCAGCAGCCAAGAACAGGGAGATACGCAGTATTTT | CASSQEQGDTQYF
TRBJ2-1 | . | TRBD2 | TRBV7-3 | TGTGCCAGCAGCCCACGGAGGGGCCCATTGACTAGCGGGATTAGCAATGAGCAGTTCTTC | CASSPRRGPLTSGISNEQFF
TRBJ2-3 | . | . | TRBV19 | TGTGCCAGTAGTATATGGGAAACTAATACGCAGTATTTT | CASSIWETNTQYF
TRBJ2-3 | once | . | TRBV20-1 | TGCAGTGGTGTCGAGGCGCTAGATACGCAGTATTTT | CSGVEALDTQYF
TRBJ2-3 | many | . | TRBV7-9 | TGTGCCAGCAGCTTATTGGGCACAGATACGCAGTATTTT | CASSLLGTDTQYF
TRBJ2-3 | many | . | TRBV29-1 | TGCAGCGTTCCAGGCGGGGACCCCACAGATACGCAGTATTTT | CSVPGGDPTDTQYF
TRBJ2-6 | once | . | TRBV7-6 | TGTGCCAGCGGTTACGTACCCTCTTCGACGGGGGCCAACGTCCTGACTTTC | CASGYVPSSTGANVLTF
TRBJ1-1 | . | . | TRBV4-2 | TGTGCCAGCAGCTCCCCAAATGCCAGGGAGAACACTGAAGCTATCTTT | CASSSPNARENTEAIF
TRBJ2-1 | . | . | TRBV7-9 | TGTGCCAGCAGTCAAGACTCTCAAGGTGGGCAGTTCTTC | CASSQDSQGGQFF
TRBJ1-1 | . | TRBD1 | TRBV7-9 | TGTGCCAGCAGCTTATTAGTGACAGGGGGAAACCAAATTTACACTGAAGCTTTCTTT | CASSLLVTGGNQIYTEAFF